This T cell receptor beta chain was identified in a study of beta chain features in type 1 diabetes. As for the study in general: The study found patients and healthy donors alike in age, gender and cell yields. Study-wide points: Sequencing used cDNA, and cells with high TCR expression could therefore be over-represented. The study found moderately but significantly shorter TCRB CDR3s in all four CD4+ subsets of Type 1 diabetes patients.

V lost 2 bases and J lost 9, with 17 bases in between. The germline gives CDR1 SGHTA, CDR2 FQGNSA. This CDR3 has 15 amino acids. Of the isolated RNA, all was reverse transcribed, and so the sequenced material was expressed TCRB transcripts. Using immunoSEQ multiplex PCR, the repertoire was profiled, and TCRdb retains in-frame clones only, with some absent. The sample has 100,000 to 150,000 clones, around 9% seen once; the top ten hold 0.65% to 0.75%. A sort by CD45RO/CCR7/CD25/CD127/CD95/CD27 yielded CD4+ naive, central memory, regulatory and stem cell-like memory cells. In regard to this clone: Its antigen is still unknown.

The gene calls are TRBV7-2 and TRBJ2-1; TRBD2 might be the D (6 bases). The sample was central memory CD4+ T cells from blood. This clonotype originated in a man aged 25 to 40 with type 1 diabetes. The CDR3 DNA follows: TGTGCCAGCAGCTTACCGCCCCTAGGAGGGTCTGAGCAGTTCTTC. Encoded protein: CASSLPPLGGSEQFF.